This TCR beta chain was recovered during a study of blood T cell repertoires in COVID-19 (dated by TCRdb to 2019 to 2021). In the study overall: Collaborator samples came from the United States, Italy and Spain and covered acute and convalescent phases of COVID-19. The repertoires were made available in a free public database intended to serve as a resource for research on the immune response to SARS-CoV-2. A de-identified subject ID, COVID-19 status, age in years and sex were almost always included in the sample metadata. Samples came from the ongoing ImmuneRACE study (first 160 participants) plus 1,254 subjects from 6 global collaborators. The prospective study material was composed of cDNA or gDNA derived from T cells, B-cell-depleted T cells, or PBMCs. Subjects who had been exposed to COVID-19, were actively infected with it, or had recovered from it provided the deeply sampled blood TCRbeta repertoires that made up the dataset. Where available, HLA class I and class II types were obtained from metadata supplied by the sample provider rather than from assay-based typing.

The germline V gene (reference sequence) yields LNHDA for CDR1 and SQIVND for CDR2. V is clipped by 3 bases and J by 1 base, and the sequence between their germline boundaries is 6 bases long. The CDR3 runs 13 residues from the cysteine to the phenylalanine. The DNA shown is the 39-base CDR3, in frame from base 1. TCRbeta CDR3 regions were amplified from genomic DNA by means of the immunoSEQ Assay, a bias-controlled multiplex PCR. The study's processing was this. The number of nucleated cells in each sample was estimated from the amplification of reference gene primers within the assay. To quantify the absolute abundance of each unique TCRbeta CDR3 rearrangement, sequence reads were collapsed and filtered. For each sample, productive Simpson clonality was calculated as the square root of Simpson's diversity index across productive rearrangements. Here the immuneACCESS table is served through TCRdb, limited to in-frame sequences with V and J called. Missing clones are a known gap in these copies; in checked studies unresolved V genes cover under half, and the rest lacks a known reason. The V and J calls and the clone size are those of that table, but D and trimming were determined from the DNA. This sample comprises about 260,000 clones, around 90% of them detected only once. The ten largest clones capture 9.5% to 13% of the sample.

One collaborating source in Seattle enrolled patients during active infection and followed them longitudinally through the course of disease. Whole blood was collected in K2EDTA tubes by collaborating institutions according to the institutions' own protocols. For TCRbeta analysis, collaborators shipped samples in one of three forms: frozen whole blood, isolated PBMCs, or DNA extracted from either of those sample types. As concerns this clone: Its antigen specificity is not known. Base quality data are lacking; no much larger clone is found one base away.

What the authors observed across the whole study: The quantity of clinical and demographic metadata differed by source and by participant and was supplied without curation.

The sequenced sample was peripheral blood. The V and J genes are TRBV19 and TRBJ1-1, with no reliable assignment of the D segment. The sequence came from a woman aged 70-85 years with COVID-19, enrolled during active disease. The nucleotide sequence reads TGTGCCAGTAGTATCAGTGCGAACACTGAAGCTTTCTTT. Its translation is CASSISANTEAFF.